This paragraph reports one T cell receptor beta chain. Its target is unknown. CD4+ cell separation produced CD45RA+ naive and CD45RA-negative memory subsets. This entry comes from a study of shared clonotypes between healthy human individuals. Background on the study: With ages of 18 to 49, the donors were a couple of women and a few men. Findings of the study overall: In contrast to clonotypes shared by all four donors, non-shared clonotypes had lower generation probabilities.

The deep-level immunoSEQ assay was used. Clones were read by immunoSEQ multiplex PCR, and TCRdb kept only the in-frame ones, dropping some. Of 2 million to 3 million clones listed, roughly 93% were seen once; the top ten hold about 0.34%. V was cut by 6 bases and J by 4 bases, with 13 bases left in between. The CDR3 is made up of 14 amino acids. Per the germline V gene, CDR1 is MNHNY and CDR2 is SVGAGI (reference sequence). This clonotype originated in a man in his late teens or twenties in good health. Some clones in this sample may be carry-over from other donors' samples. Sample: naive CD4+ T cells from PBMCs. As to subset: CD45RA+ positively selected. This chain connects TRBV6-6 to TRBJ1-5; no clear D. Written as DNA, the CDR3 is TGTGCCAGCAGCTCGGGTTGGGATAATCAGCCCCAGCATTTT. Translation: CASSSGWDNQPQHF.